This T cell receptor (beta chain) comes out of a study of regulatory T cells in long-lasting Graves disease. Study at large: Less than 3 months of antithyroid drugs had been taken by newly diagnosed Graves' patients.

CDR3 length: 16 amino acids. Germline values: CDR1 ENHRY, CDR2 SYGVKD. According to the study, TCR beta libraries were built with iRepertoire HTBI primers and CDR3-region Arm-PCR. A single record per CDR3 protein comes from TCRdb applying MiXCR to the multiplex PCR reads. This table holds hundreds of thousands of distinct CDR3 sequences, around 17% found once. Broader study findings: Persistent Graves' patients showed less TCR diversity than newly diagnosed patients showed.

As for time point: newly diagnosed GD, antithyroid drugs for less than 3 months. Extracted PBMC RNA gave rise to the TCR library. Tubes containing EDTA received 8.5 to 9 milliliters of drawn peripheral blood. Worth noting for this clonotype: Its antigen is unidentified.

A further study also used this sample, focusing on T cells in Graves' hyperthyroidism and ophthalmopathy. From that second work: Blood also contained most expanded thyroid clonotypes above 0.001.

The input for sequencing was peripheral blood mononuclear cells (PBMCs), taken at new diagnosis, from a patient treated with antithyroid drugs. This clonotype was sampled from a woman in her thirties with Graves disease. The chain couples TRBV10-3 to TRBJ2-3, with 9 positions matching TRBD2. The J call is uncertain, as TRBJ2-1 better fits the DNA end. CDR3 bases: TGTGCCATCAGTGAGCTTGCGACTAGCGGCGGGGATGAGCAGTTCTTC. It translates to CAISELATSGGDEQFF.